The source of this T cell receptor (beta chain) is a study of T cell clusters in autoimmune cytopenias. In germline, CDR1 is MNHEY, CDR2 SMNVEV (reference sequence). The CDR3 runs 15 residues. One tube held mixed TRB-A and TRB-B primer pools for touch-down PCR. After re-calling the multiplex PCR reads, TCRdb lists one entry per CDR3 protein, DNA absent. Its table records some 12,000 distinct CDR3 sequences. TRB was amplified from roughly 250 ng of peripheral blood genomic DNA per sample. This sample also belongs to another study, concerning T cell repertoires in aging, cancer and after chemotherapy.

The TCR originated in a human donor in good health. Sequenced material: peripheral blood. This chain joins TRBV27 and TRBJ2-5; TCRdb selects TRBD1, and the lack of DNA leaves this call unchecked. The CDR3 spells CASSLKGGFQETQYF.